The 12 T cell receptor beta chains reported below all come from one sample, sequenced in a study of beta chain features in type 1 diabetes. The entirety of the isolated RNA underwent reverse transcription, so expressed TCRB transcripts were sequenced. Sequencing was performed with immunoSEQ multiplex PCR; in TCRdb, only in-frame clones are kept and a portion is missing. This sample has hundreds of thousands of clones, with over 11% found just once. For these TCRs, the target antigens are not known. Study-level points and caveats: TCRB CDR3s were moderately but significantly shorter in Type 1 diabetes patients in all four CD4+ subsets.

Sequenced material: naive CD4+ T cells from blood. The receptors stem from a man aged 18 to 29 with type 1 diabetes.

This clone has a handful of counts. CDR3 in amino acids: CASSLLLAGGSGELFF. CDR3 nucleotides: TGTGCCAGCAGTTTATTACTAGCGGGAGGGTCCGGGGAGCTGTTTTTT. J is TRBJ2-2 and V is TRBV6-5, with TRBD2 matching over 13 bases. J was trimmed by 6 bases and V by 4 bases; bases with no gene match: 5. CDR1 and CDR2 from the germline V gene are MNHEY and SVGAGI. The length of the CDR3 is 16 residues.

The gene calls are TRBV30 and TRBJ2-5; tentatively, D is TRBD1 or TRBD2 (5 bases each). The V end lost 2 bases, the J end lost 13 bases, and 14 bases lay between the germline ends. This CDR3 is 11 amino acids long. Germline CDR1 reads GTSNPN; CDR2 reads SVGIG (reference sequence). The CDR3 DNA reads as TGTGCCTGGAGTTTGGGACCGAGGGTGTACTTC. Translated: CAWSLGPRVYF.

CDR3 sequence: CASSNYRGGGETQYF. The CDR3 bases are TGTGCCAGTAGCAACTACAGGGGCGGTGGAGAGACCCAGTACTTC. The chain joins TRBV19 to TRBJ2-5, with TRBD1 matching over 7 bases. V was clipped by 6 bases and J by 4 bases; unmatched bases: 11. The CDR3 extends over 15 amino acids. From germline, CDR1 is LNHDA and CDR2 SQIVND (reference sequence).

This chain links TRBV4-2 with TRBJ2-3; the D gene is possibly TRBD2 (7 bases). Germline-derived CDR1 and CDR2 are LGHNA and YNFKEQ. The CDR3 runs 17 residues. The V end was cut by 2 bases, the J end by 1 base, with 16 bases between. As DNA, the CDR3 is TGTGCCAGCAGCCAACCGGGACGGGGGGCCGGCACAGATACGCAGTATTTT. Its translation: CASSQPGRGAGTDTQYF.

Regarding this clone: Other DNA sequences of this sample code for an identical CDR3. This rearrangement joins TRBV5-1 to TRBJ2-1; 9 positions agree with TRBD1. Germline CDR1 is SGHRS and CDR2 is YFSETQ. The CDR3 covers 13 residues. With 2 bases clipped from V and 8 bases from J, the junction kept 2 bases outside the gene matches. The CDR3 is CASSLQGAYEQFF. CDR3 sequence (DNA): TGCGCCAGCAGCTTACAGGGGGCCTATGAGCAGTTCTTC.

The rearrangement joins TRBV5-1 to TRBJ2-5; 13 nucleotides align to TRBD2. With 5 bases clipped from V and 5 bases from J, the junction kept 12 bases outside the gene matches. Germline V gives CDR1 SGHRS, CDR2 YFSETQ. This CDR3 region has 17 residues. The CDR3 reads CASRPTILAGGPETQYF. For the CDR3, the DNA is TGCGCCAGCAGACCAACGATACTAGCGGGGGGGCCCGAGACCCAGTACTTC.

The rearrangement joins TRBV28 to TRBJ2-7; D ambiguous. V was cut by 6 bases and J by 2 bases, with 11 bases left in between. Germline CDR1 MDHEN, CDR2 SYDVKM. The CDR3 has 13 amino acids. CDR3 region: CASRPGATYEQYF. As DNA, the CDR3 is TGTGCCAGCAGGCCCGGAGCCACCTACGAGCAGTACTTC.

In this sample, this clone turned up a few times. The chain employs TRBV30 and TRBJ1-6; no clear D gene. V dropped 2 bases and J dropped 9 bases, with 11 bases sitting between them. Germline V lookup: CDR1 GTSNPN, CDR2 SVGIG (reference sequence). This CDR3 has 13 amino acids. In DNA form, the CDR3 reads TGTGCCTGGAGTCCCCAGGAAGGTTCACCCCTCCACTTT. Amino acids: CAWSPQEGSPLHF.

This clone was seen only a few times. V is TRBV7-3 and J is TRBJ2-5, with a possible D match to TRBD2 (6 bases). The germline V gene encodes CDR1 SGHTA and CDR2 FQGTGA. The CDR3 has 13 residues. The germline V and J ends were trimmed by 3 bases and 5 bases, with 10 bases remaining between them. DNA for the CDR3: TGTGCCAGCAGCTTCGGGCTAGCGGAGACCCAGTACTTC. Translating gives CASSFGLAETQYF. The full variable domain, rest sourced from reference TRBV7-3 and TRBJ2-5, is GAGVSQTPSNKVTEKGKYVELRCDPISGHTALYWYRQSLGQGPEFLIYFQGTGAADDSGLPNDRFFAVRPEGSVSTLKIQRTERGDSAVYLCASSFGLAETQYFGPGTRLLVL.

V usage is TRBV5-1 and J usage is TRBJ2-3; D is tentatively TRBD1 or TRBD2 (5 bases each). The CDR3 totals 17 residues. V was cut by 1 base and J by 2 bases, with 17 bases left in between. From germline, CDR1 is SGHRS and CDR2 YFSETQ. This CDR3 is CASSLLRDGLFTDTQYF. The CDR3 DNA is TGCGCCAGCAGCTTGTTACGGGACGGATTGTTCACAGATACGCAGTATTTT.

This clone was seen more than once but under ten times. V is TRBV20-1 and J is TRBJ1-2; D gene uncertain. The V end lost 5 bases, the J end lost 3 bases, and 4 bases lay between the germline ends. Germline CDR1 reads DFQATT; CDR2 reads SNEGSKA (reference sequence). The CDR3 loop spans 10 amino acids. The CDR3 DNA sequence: TGCAGTGCTCTATACTATGGCTACACCTTC. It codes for CSALYYGYTF.

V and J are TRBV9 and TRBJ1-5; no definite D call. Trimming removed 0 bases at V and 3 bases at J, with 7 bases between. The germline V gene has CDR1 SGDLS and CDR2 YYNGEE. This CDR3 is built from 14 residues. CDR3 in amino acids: CASSVVDYNQPQHF. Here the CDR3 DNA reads TGTGCCAGCAGCGTAGTGGATTACAATCAGCCCCAGCATTTT.